Below are 2 T cell receptor beta chains sequenced from a single sample in a study of blood T cell repertoires in COVID-19. Profiling relied on immunoSEQ multiplex PCR, and the TCRdb table lists in-frame clones only, not all of them. This table has 25,000 to 35,000 clones, 90% to 95% appearing once. Sample: peripheral blood. The receptors here all came from a man aged 45 to 65 with active COVID-19.

The chain carries TRBV4-1 and TRBJ1-3; 7 nucleotides match TRBD1. The germline V gene encodes CDR1 MGHRA and CDR2 YSYEKL. Trimming removed 3 bases from V and 5 bases from J; junction bases left unmatched: 10. CDR3 length equals 16 residues. The CDR3 nucleotides read TGCGCCAGCAGCCAGTTTACCGGGACAGAGAGAAACACCATATATTTT. This encodes CASSQFTGTERNTIYF.

The V call is TRBV4-1, the J call TRBJ2-1, with D unclear. Trimming left V 0 bases short and J 0 bases short, with 9 bases between. Germline V gives CDR1 MGHRA, CDR2 YSYEKL. The CDR3 is 16 residues long. The DNA for the CDR3 is TGCGCCAGCAGCCAAGATGCCAAGAGCTCCTACAATGAGCAGTTCTTC. This encodes CASSQDAKSSYNEQFF.